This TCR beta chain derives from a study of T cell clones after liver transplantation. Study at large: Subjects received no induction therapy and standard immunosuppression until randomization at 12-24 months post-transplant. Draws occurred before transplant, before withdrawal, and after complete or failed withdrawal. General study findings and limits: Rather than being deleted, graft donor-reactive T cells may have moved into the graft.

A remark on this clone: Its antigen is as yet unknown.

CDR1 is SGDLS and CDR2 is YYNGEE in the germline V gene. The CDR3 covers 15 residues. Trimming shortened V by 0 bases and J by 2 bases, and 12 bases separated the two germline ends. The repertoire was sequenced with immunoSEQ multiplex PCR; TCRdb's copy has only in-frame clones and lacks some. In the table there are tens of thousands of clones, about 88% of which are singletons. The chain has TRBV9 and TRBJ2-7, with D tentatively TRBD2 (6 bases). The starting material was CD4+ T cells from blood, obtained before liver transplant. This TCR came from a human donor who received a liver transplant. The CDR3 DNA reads TGTGCCAGCAGCGTAGGGGGGGTAGTCCCCTACGAGCAGTACTTC. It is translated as CASSVGGVVPYEQYF.